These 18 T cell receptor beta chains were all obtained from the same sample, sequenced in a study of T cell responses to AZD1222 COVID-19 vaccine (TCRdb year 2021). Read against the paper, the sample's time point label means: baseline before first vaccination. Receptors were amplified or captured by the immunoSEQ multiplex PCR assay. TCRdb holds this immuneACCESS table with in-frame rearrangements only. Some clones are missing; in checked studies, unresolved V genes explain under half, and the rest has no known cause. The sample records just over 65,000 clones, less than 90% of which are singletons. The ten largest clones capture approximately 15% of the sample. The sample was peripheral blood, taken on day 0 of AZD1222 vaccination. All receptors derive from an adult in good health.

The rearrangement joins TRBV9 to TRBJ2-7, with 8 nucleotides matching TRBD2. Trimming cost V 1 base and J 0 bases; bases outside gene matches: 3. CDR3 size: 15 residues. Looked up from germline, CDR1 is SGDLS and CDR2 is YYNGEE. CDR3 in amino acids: CASSVNSGASYEQYF. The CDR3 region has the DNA TGTGCCAGCAGCGTAAATAGCGGGGCCTCCTACGAGCAGTACTTC. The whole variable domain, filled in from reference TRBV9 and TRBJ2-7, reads DSGVTQTPKHLITATGQRVTLRCSPRSGDLSVYWYQQSLDQGLQFLIQYYNGEERAKGNILERFSAQQFPDLHSELNLSSLELGDSALYFCASSVNSGASYEQYFGPGTRLTVT.

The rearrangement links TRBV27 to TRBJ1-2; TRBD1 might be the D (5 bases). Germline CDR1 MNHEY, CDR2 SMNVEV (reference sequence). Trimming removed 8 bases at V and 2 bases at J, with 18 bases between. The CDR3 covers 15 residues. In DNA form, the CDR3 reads TGTGCCAGCCGACAGTACTCAGGGCTGAACTATGGCTACACCTTC. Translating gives CASRQYSGLNYGYTF.

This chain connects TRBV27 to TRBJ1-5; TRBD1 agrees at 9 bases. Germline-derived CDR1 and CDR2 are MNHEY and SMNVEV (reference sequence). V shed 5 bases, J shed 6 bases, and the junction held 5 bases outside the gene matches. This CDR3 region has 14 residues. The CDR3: CASSLGQGGQPQHF. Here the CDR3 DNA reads TGTGCCAGCAGTCTGGGACAGGGAGGTCAGCCCCAGCATTTT.

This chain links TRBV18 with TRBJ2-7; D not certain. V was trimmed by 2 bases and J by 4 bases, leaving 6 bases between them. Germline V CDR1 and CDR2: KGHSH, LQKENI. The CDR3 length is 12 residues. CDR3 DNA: TGTGCCAGCTCACCAGATTTTTACGAGCAGTACTTC. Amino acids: CASSPDFYEQYF.

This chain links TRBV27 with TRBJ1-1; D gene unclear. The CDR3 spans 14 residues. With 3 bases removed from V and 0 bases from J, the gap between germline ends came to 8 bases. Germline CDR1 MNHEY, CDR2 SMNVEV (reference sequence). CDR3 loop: CASSFGRMNTEAFF. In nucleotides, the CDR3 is TGTGCCAGCAGTTTCGGACGGATGAACACTGAAGCTTTCTTT.

CDR3 sequence reads: CASRGGQGRNQPQHF. In DNA form, the CDR3 reads TGTGCCAGCAGGGGTGGACAGGGCCGTAATCAGCCCCAGCATTTT. The gene calls are TRBV27 and TRBJ1-5; 8 nucleotides match TRBD1. The CDR3 is 15 residues long. From germline, CDR1 is MNHEY and CDR2 SMNVEV (reference sequence). J gave up 4 bases and V 6 bases, and 8 bases lay outside the gene matches.

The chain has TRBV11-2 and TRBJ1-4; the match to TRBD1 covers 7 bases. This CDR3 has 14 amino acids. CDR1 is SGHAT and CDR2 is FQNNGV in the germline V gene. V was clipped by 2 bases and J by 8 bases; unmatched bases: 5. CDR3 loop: CASSLRQGREKLFF. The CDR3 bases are TGTGCCAGCAGCTTAAGACAGGGACGGGAAAAACTGTTTTTT.

The DNA of the CDR3 is TGTGCCAGCAGCTCCTCTATCGGGACAAAATACGAGCAGTACTTC. Residues: CASSSSIGTKYEQYF. The chain combines TRBV5-6 with TRBJ2-7, with TRBD1 as a possible D gene (6 bases). CDR3 size: 15 residues. Germline-derived CDR1 and CDR2 are SGHDT and YYEEEE. Trimming stripped 3 bases from V and 4 bases from J, with 17 bases between.

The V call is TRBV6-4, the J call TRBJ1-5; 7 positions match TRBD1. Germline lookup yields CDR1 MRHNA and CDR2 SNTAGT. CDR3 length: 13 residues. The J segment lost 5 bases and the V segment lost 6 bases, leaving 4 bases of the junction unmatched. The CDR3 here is CASSVDRDQPQHF. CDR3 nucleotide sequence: TGTGCCAGCAGCGTCGACAGGGATCAGCCCCAGCATTTT.

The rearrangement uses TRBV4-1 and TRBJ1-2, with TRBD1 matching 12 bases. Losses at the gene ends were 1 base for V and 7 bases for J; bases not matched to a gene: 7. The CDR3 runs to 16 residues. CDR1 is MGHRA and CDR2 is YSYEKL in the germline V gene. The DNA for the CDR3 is TGCGCCAGCAGCCAAGTAGGGACAGGGGGCGTCTCTGGCTACACCTTC. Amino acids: CASSQVGTGGVSGYTF.

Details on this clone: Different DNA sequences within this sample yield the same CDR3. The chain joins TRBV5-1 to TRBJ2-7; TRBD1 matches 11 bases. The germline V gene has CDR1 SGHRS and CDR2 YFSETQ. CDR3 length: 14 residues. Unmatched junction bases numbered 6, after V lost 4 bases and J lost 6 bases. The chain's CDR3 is CASSHGQGALEQYF. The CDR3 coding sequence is TGCGCCAGCAGCCACGGACAGGGGGCCCTCGAGCAGTACTTC.

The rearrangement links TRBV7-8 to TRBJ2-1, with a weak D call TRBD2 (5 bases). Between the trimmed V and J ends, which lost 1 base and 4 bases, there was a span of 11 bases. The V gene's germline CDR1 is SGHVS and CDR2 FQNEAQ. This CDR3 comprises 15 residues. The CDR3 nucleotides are TGTGCCAGCAGCTTAGGAGGGTTAGCTTACAATGAGCAGTTCTTC. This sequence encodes CASSLGGLAYNEQFF.

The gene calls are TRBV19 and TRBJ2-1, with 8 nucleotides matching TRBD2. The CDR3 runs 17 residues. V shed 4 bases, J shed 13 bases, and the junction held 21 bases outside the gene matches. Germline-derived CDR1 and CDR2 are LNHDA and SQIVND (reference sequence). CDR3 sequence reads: CASSTNRLAGDLPPQFF. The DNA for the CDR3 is TGTGCCAGTAGTACAAACCGTCTAGCGGGCGACCTACCACCACAGTTCTTC.

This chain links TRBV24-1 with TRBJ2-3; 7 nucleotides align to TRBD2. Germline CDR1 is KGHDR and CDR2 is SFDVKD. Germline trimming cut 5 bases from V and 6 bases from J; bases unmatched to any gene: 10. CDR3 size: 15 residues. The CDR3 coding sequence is TGTGCCACCAGTGTGGGAGCGGGATCTACGGATACGCAGTATTTT. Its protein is CATSVGAGSTDTQYF.

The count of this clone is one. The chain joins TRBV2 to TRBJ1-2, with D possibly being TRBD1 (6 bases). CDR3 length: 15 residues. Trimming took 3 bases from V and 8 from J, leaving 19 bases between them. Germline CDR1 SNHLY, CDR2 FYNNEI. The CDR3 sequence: CASSDYPEDRGGYTF. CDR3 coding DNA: TGTGCCAGCAGTGATTATCCGGAAGATAGGGGGGGCTACACCTTC.

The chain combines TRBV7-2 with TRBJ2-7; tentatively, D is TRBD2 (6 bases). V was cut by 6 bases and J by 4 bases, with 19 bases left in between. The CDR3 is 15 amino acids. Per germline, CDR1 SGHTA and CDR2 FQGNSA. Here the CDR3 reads CASSQSSYGGYEQYF. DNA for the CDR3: TGTGCCAGCAGTCAGTCCTCATACGGGGGTTACGAGCAGTACTTC.

CDR3 nucleotide sequence: TGTGCCAGCAGCTTAGGAAAAGCAGGAAACACCATATATTTT. Encoded protein: CASSLGKAGNTIYF. The chain links TRBV7-9 to TRBJ1-3; no clear D. This CDR3 region has 14 residues. Trimming left V 1 base short and J 4 bases short, with 8 bases between. Germline V gene lookup returns CDR1 SEHNR and CDR2 FQNEAQ (reference sequence).

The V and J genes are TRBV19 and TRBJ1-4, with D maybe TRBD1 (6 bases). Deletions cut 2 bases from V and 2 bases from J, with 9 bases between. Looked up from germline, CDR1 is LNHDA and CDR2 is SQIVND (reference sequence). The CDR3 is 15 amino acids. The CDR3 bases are TGTGCCAGTAGTATACGGACAGTGACTAATGAAAAACTGTTTTTT. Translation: CASSIRTVTNEKLFF.